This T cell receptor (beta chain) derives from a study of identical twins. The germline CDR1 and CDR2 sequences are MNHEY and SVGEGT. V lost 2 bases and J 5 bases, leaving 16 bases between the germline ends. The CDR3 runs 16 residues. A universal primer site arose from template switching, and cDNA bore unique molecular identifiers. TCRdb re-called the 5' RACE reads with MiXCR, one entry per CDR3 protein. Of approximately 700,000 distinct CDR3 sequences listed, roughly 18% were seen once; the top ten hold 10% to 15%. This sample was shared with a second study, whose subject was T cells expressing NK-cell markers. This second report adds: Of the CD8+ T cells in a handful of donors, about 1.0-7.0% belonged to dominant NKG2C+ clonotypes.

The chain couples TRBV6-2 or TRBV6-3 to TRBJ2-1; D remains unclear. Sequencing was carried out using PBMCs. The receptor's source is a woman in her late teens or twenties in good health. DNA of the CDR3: TGTGCCAGCAGTTACGGGCTAGGGCCCCCCAACAATGAGCAGTTCTTC. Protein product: CASSYGLGPPNNEQFF.